The clone carrying this T cell receptor (beta chain) is a singleton in its sample. Its antigen remains unidentified. The data originate from a study of identical twins. Study findings and constraints: Abundant beta clonotypes from cord blood bore fewer insertions; memory repertoires lacked this pattern.

Template switching added a universal primer site; cDNA carried unique molecular identifiers. TCRdb reanalysed the 5' RACE reads using MiXCR and keeps one entry per CDR3 protein. The data contain roughly 1.6 million distinct CDR3 sequences, under 35% of them singletons. V was shortened by 5 bases and J by 4 bases, with 14 bases between the two germline ends. The CDR3 has 14 residues. Germline V gene lookup returns CDR1 SGHTA and CDR2 FQGNSA. Sequenced: cord blood. The chain combines TRBV7-2 with TRBJ1-1; maybe TRBD1 (5 bases). The TCR sequence derives from a newborn girl in good health. The CDR3 spells CASSPSWRGTEAFF. The CDR3 bases are TGTGCCAGCAGCCCATCATGGAGGGGCACTGAAGCTTTCTTT.